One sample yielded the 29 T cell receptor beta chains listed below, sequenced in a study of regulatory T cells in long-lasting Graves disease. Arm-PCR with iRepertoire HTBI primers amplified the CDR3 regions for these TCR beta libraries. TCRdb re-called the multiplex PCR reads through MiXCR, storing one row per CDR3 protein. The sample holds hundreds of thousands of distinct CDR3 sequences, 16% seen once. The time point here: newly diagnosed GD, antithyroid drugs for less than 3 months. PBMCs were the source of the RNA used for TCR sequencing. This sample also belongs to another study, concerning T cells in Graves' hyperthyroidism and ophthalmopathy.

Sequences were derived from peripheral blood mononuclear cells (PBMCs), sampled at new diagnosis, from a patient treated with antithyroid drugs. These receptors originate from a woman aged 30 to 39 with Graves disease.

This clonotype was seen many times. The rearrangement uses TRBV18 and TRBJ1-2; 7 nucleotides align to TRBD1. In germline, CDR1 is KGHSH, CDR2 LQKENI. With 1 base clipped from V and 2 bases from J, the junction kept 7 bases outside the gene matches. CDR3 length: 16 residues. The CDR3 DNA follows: TGTGCCAGCTCACCACGAACAGGGGAGATCAACTATGGCTACACCTTC. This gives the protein CASSPRTGEINYGYTF.

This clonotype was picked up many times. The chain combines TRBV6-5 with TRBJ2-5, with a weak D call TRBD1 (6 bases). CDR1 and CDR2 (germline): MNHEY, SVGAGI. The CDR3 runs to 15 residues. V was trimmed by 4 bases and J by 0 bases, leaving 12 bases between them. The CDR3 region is CASSFDRSYQETQYF. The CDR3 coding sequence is TGTGCCAGCAGTTTCGACAGGAGTTACCAAGAGACCCAGTACTTC.

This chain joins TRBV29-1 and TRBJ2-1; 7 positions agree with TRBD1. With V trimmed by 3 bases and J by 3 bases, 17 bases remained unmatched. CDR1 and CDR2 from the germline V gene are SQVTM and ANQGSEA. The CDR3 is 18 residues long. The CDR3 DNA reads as TGCAGCGTTGATCGAAGGGACAGTTCCCTTTTTCGCTACAATGAGCAGTTCTTC. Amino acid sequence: CSVDRRDSSLFRYNEQFF.

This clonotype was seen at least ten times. CDR3 in DNA: TGCGCCAGCAGCCAACTCGAAGGGAGCGAGGGGGGCTACACCTTC. Its translation is CASSQLEGSEGGYTF. The genes are TRBV4-1 and TRBJ1-2; D is perhaps TRBD1 (5 bases). The germline V gene encodes CDR1 MGHRA and CDR2 YSYEKL. V lost 2 bases and J 8 bases, leaving 18 bases between the germline ends. CDR3 size: 15 residues.

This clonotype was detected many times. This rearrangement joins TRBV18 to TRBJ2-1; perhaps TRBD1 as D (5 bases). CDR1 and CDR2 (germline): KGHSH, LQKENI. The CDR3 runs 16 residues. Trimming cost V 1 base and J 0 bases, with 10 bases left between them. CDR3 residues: CASSPLQASSYNEQFF. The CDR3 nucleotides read TGTGCCAGCTCACCACTACAGGCCAGCTCCTACAATGAGCAGTTCTTC.

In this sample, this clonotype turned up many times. This CDR3 is CASSLQGTYGYTF. The CDR3 DNA follows: TGCGCCAGCAGCCTTCAGGGGACCTATGGCTACACCTTC. V is TRBV5-1 and J is TRBJ1-2; a weak D match, TRBD1 (6 bases). The CDR3 runs 13 residues. In germline, CDR1 is SGHRS, CDR2 YFSETQ. V was clipped by 4 bases and J by 4 bases, with 11 bases between them.

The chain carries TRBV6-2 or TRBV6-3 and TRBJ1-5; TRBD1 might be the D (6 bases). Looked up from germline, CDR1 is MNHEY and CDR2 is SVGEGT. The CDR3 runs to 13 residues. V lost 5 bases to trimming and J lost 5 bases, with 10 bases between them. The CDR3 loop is CASSDRMDQPQHF. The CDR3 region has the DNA TGTGCCAGCAGTGACAGGATGGATCAGCCCCAGCATTTT.

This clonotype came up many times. Written as DNA, the CDR3 is TGCAGTGCTAGATCGGGGCCTAACTACGAGCAGTACTTC. Encoded protein: CSARSGPNYEQYF. J is TRBJ2-7 and V is TRBV20-1; D may correspond to TRBD1 or TRBD2 (5 bases each). V was trimmed by 2 bases and J by 3 bases, leaving 11 bases between them. Germline loops: CDR1 DFQATT, CDR2 SNEGSKA (reference sequence). The CDR3 runs 13 residues.

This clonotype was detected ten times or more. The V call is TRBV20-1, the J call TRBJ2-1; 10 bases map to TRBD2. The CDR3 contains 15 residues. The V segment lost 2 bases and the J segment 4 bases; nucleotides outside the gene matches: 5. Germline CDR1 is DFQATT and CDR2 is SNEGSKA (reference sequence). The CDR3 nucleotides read TGCAGTGCTAGAATATGGACTAGCGGATACAATGAGCAGTTCTTC. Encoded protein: CSARIWTSGYNEQFF.

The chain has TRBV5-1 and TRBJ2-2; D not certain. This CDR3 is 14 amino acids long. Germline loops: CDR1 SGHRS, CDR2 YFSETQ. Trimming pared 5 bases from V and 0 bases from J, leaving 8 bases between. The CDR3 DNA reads TGCGCCAGCAGATTAGTACCGAACACCGGGGAGCTGTTTTTT. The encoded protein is CASRLVPNTGELFF. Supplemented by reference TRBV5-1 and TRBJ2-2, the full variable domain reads KAGVTQTPRYLIKTRGQQVTLSCSPISGHRSVSWYQQTPGQGLQFLFEYFSETQRNKGNFPGRFSGRQFSNSRSEMNVSTLELGDSALYLCASRLVPNTGELFFGEGSRLTVL.

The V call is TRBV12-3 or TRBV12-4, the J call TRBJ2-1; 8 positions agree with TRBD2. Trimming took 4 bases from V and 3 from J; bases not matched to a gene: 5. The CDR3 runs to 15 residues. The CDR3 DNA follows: TGTGCCAGCAGTTCGGGAGGGGAGGGCTACAATGAGCAGTTCTTC. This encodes CASSSGGEGYNEQFF.

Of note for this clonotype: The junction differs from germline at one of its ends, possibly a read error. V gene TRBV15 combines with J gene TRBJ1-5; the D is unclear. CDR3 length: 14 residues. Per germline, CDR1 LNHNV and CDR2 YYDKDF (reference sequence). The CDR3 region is CASRTLDSNQPQHF. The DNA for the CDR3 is TGTGCCTCCAGGACCTTAGATAGCAATCAGCCCCAGCATTTT.

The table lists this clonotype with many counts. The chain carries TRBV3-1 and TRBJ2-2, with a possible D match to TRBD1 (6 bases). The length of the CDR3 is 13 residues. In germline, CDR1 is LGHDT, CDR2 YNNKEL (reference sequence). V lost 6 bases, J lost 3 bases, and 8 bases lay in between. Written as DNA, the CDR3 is TGTGCCAGCAGTAGACAGGACACCGGGGAGCTGTTTTTT. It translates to CASSRQDTGELFF.

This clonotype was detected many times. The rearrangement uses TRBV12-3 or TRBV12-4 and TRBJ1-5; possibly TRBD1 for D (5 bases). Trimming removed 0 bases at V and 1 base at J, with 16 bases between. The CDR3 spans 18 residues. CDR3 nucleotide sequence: TGTGCCAGCAGTTTAGCATTGGGGAGCAGGGTGAGCAATCAGCCCCAGCATTTT. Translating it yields CASSLALGSRVSNQPQHF.

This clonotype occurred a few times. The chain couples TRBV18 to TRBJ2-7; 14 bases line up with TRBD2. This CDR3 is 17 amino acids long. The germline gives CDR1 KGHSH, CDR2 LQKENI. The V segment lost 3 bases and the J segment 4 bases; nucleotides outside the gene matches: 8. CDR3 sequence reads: CASSPSIGTSGSYEQYF. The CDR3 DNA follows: TGTGCCAGCTCACCCTCGATTGGGACTAGCGGGAGTTACGAGCAGTACTTC.

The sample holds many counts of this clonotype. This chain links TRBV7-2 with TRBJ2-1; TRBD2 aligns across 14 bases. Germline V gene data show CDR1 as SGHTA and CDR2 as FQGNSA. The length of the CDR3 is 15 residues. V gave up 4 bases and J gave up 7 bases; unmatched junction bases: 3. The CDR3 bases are TGTGCCAGCAGCTCGACTAGCGGGAGGGTAAATGAGCAGTTCTTC. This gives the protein CASSSTSGRVNEQFF. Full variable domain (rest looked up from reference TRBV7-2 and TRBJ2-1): GAGVSQSPSNKVTEKGKDVELRCDPISGHTALYWYRQSLGQGLEFLIYFQGNSAPDKSGLPSDRFSAERTGGSVSTLTIQRTQQEDSAVYLCASSSTSGRVNEQFFGPGTRLTVL.

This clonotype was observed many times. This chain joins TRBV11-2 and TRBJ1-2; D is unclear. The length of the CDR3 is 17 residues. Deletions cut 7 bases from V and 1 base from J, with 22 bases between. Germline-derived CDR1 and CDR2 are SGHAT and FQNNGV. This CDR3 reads CASKDVRTLTNNYGYTF. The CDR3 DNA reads TGTGCCAGCAAAGATGTCAGGACCTTAACTAATAACTATGGCTACACCTTC.

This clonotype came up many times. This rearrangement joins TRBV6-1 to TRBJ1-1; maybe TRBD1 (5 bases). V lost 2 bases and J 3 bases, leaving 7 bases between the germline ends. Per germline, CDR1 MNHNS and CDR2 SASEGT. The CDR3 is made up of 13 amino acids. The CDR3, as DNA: TGTGCCAGCAGTGAAACAGGATACACTGAAGCTTTCTTT. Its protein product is CASSETGYTEAFF.

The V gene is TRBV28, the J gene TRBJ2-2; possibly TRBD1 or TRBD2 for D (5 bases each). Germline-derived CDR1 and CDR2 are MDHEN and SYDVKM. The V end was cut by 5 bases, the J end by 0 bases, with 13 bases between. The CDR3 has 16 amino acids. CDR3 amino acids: CASSDLGRTNTGELFF. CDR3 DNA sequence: TGTGCCAGCAGTGACCTGGGACGGACGAACACCGGGGAGCTGTTTTTT.

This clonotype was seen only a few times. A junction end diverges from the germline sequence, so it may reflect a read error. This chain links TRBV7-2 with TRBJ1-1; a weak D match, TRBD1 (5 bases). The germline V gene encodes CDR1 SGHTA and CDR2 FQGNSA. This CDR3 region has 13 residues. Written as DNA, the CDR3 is TGTGCCAGCAAACCGGCCGTGGGGCGTGAAGCTTCCTTT. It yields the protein CASKPAVGREASF.

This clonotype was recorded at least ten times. The CDR3 region is CASSSILEGGHEAFF. The CDR3 coding sequence is TGTGCCAGCAGTTCCATCCTCGAGGGGGGGCATGAAGCTTTCTTT. The chain uses TRBV28 and TRBJ1-1; tentatively, D is TRBD1 (6 bases). V gave up 4 bases and J gave up 7 bases, with 19 bases separating them. The CDR3 spans 15 residues. Germline lookup yields CDR1 MDHEN and CDR2 SYDVKM.

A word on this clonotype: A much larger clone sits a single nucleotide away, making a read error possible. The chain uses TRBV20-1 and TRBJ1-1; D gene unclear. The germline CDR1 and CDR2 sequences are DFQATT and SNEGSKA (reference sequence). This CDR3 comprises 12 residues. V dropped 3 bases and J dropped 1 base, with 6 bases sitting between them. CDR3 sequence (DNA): TGCAGTGCTAGCACACCGAACACTGAAGCTTTCTTT. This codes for CSASTPNTEAFF.

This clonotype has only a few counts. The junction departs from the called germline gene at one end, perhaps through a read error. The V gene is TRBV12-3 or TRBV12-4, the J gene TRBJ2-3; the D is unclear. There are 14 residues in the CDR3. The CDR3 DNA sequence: TGTGCCAACAGTTTAATGTGGGGCACAGATACGCAGTATTTT. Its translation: CANSLMWGTDTQYF.

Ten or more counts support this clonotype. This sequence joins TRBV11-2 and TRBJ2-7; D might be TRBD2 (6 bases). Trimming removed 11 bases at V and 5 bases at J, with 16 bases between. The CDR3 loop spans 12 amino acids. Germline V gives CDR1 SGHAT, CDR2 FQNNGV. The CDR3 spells CAGQNREHEQYF. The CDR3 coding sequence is TGTGCCGGCCAGAATCGGGAGCACGAGCAGTACTTC.

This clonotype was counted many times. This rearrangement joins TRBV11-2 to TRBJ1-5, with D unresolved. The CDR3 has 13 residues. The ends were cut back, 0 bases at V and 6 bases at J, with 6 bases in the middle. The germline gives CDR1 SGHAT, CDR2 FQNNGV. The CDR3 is CASSLEAGQPQHF. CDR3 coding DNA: TGTGCCAGCAGCTTAGAGGCGGGTCAGCCCCAGCATTTT.

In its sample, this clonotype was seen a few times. This chain's CDR3 is CASSVTGSEKLFF. The CDR3 coding sequence is TGTGCCAGCAGTGTAACAGGGAGTGAAAAACTGTTTTTT. The chain is built from TRBV25-1 and TRBJ1-4, with D tentatively TRBD1 (6 bases). CDR1 and CDR2 (germline): MGHDK, SYGVNS. The ends were cut back, 4 bases at V and 7 bases at J, with 10 bases in the middle. The CDR3 contains 13 residues.

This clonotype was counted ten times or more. Here the CDR3 reads CASSRNAGTSGTGELFF. The CDR3, as DNA: TGTGCCAGCAGCCGAAACGCCGGGACTAGCGGCACCGGGGAGCTGTTTTTT. The rearrangement joins TRBV3-1 to TRBJ2-2, with 11 nucleotides matching TRBD2. V gave up 4 bases and J gave up 4 bases; unmatched junction bases: 8. The CDR3 has 17 amino acids. Germline values: CDR1 LGHDT, CDR2 YNNKEL (reference sequence).

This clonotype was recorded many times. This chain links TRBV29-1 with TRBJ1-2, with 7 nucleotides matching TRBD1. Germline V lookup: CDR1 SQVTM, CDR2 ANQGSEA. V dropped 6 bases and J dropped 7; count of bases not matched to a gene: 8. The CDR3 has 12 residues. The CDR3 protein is CSVQGGGGGYTF. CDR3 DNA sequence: TGCAGCGTCCAGGGGGGAGGTGGTGGCTACACCTTC.

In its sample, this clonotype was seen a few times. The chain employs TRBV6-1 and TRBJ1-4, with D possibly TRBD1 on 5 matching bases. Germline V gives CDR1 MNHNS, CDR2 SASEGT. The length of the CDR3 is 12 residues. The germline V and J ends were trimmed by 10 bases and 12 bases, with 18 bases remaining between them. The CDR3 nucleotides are TGTGCCATCGCGACGGGGGGGGTGGAACTGTTTTTT. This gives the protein CAIATGGVELFF.